This TCR beta chain was retrieved from a study of T cell responses to AZD1222 COVID-19 vaccine. In the study overall: Some second doses came at about 4 weeks and others at about 12 weeks; these were pooled.

General study points: The sample set comprised mostly white British donors with more females, and clonal diversity was possibly underestimated. Reportedly, nearly half of unique spike TCRs recognized epitopes outside B.1.351/B.1.1.7 mutations.

The trim removed 3 bases at V and 0 bases at J, leaving 3 bases unmatched. In germline, CDR1 is SGDLS, CDR2 YYNGEE. CDR3 length: 14 residues. This table comes from immunoSEQ multiplex PCR, and its TCRdb copy is limited to in-frame clones, with some not included. The sample consists of around 130,000 clones, 70% to 90% of them appearing once. A single count supports this clone. Its antigen is undetermined. V usage is TRBV9 and J usage is TRBJ2-7; 7 bases align to TRBD2. This clonotype originated in an adult in good health. The material was peripheral blood, obtained on day 0 of AZD1222 vaccination. The CDR3 loop reads CASSAGGFSYEQYF. The CDR3 DNA follows: TGTGCCAGCAGCGCGGGGGGATTCTCCTACGAGCAGTACTTC.